Listed here is a single TCR beta chain. The sample is drawn from a study of blood T cell repertoires in COVID-19. The CDR3 extends over 14 amino acids. The J segment lost 2 bases and the V segment lost 5 bases, leaving 4 bases of the junction unmatched. In germline, CDR1 is SGDLS, CDR2 YYNGEE. Per the original methods: Reference gene primer amplification gave estimated nucleated cell counts. Using immunoSEQ multiplex PCR, the repertoire was profiled, and TCRdb retains in-frame clones only, with some absent. The V and J calls and clone size come from that table; D and trimming were worked out from the DNA. The top ten clones hold about 3.5% of a sample with 50,000 to 70,000 clones, roughly 80% of them seen once.

The TCR comes from a man aged 60 to 75 with acute or convalescent COVID-19. What was sequenced was peripheral blood. This sequence joins TRBV9 and TRBJ2-3; 8 bases agree with TRBD1. The CDR3 nucleotides read TGTGCCAGCAGTAGGACAGGGCTCACAGATACGCAGTATTTT. Amino acid sequence: CASSRTGLTDTQYF.